The entry below gives a single T cell receptor (beta chain) sequence along with its context. The same CDR3 can be traced to other DNA sequences in this sample. The record originates from a study of shared clonotypes between healthy human individuals. Researchers ran the assay at a deep level. Libraries were prepared by immunoSEQ multiplex PCR; TCRdb keeps only in-frame clonotypes and omits some of them. The table shows millions of clones, with around 90% occurring only once. The ends were cut back, 3 bases at V and 5 bases at J, with 10 bases in the middle. CDR1 and CDR2 (germline): SGHTA, FQGNSA. The CDR3 sequence is 13 residues long.

The chain couples TRBV7-2 to TRBJ1-1, with D uncertain. This sequence originates from a man between 18 and 29 years old in good health. The specimen sequenced was naive CD4+ T cells sorted from blood. Subset: CD45RA+ positively selected. The CDR3 nucleotides read TGTGCCAGCAGCTTGAAGGGAGGGACTGAAGCTTTCTTT. Protein product: CASSLKGGTEAFF. Full variable domain (remainder filled in from reference TRBV7-2 and TRBJ1-1): GAGVSQSPSNKVTEKGKDVELRCDPISGHTALYWYRQSLGQGLEFLIYFQGNSAPDKSGLPSDRFSAERTGGSVSTLTIQRTQQEDSAVYLCASSLKGGTEAFFGQGTRLTVV.